This T cell receptor beta chain is from a study of early T cells in non-severe SARS-CoV-2 infection. Across the study: Investigators sequenced bulk RNA drawn from unsorted whole blood, and chains remained unpaired. Notes on the study in general: Anti-spike CD8 responses were favored in VDJdb matching, and private and CD4 specificities were missed.

CDR1 and CDR2 (germline): GTSNPN, SVGIG (reference sequence). V shed 0 bases, J shed 2 bases, and the junction held 4 bases outside the gene matches. CDR3 length: 15 residues. The library protocol tagged individual cDNA molecules with unique molecular identifiers. TCRdb processed the 5' RACE reads anew with MiXCR; each CDR3 protein has one entry. The data hold approximately 77,000 distinct CDR3 sequences, with approximately 12% observed a single time. In the case of this clonotype: Its antigen remains unknown.

This receptor was taken from an adult who was a healthcare worker with PCR-confirmed SARS-CoV-2 infection or an uninfected control (not recorded which). Sequences were obtained from whole blood. The chain joins TRBV30 to TRBJ2-3; 8 bases match TRBD2. Here the CDR3 DNA reads TGTGCCTGGAGTGTACAAGCGGGAGTCACAGATACGCAGTATTTT. As protein: CAWSVQAGVTDTQYF.